Presented here are 4 T cell receptor beta chains from one specimen sequenced in a study of identical twins. TCRdb re-called the 5' RACE reads with MiXCR, one entry per CDR3 protein. Of about 900,000 distinct CDR3 sequences in the sample, 9% to 15% were seen once. These data also featured in a second study, about yellow fever vaccine responses in identical twins.

Sequencing was performed on PBMCs. The source is a woman younger than 30 in good health.

The chain recombines TRBV7-9 with TRBJ2-5; D gene uncertain. The CDR3 contains 16 residues. Looked up from germline, CDR1 is SEHNR and CDR2 is FQNEAQ (reference sequence). V lost 3 bases to trimming and J lost 5 bases, with 19 bases between them. This CDR3 reads CASSLPRPSYEETQYF. DNA for the CDR3: TGTGCCAGCAGCTTGCCCCGGCCTTCTTACGAGGAGACCCAGTACTTC.

This clonotype was detected many times. V gene TRBV7-9 combines with J gene TRBJ2-1, with D possibly being TRBD2 (5 bases). Between the trimmed V and J ends, which lost 0 bases and 9 bases, there was a span of 9 bases. Germline V CDR1 and CDR2: SEHNR, FQNEAQ (reference sequence). CDR3 length equals 13 residues. The CDR3 DNA reads as TGTGCCAGCAGCTTAGCGTGGGAGACTGAGCAGTTCTTC. Its protein product is CASSLAWETEQFF. The full variable domain, its missing parts supplied by reference TRBV7-9 and TRBJ2-1, is DTGVSQNPRHKITKRGQNVTFRCDPISEHNRLYWYRQTLGQGPEFLTYFQNEAQLEKSRLLSDRFSAERPKGSFSTLEIQRTEQGDSAMYLCASSLAWETEQFFGPGTRLTVL.

This clonotype has ten or more counts. The genes are TRBV3-1 and TRBJ2-7; D remains unclear. Per germline, CDR1 LGHDT and CDR2 YNNKEL (reference sequence). Deletions cut 0 bases from V and 5 bases from J, with 11 bases between. This CDR3 spans 14 amino acids. The CDR3 loop reads CASSQDTRFNEQYF. The CDR3 region has the DNA TGTGCCAGCAGCCAAGATACAAGATTTAACGAGCAGTACTTC.

This chain uses TRBV5-4 with TRBJ2-3, with D hard to call. The length of the CDR3 is 15 residues. CDR1 and CDR2 from the germline V gene are SGHNT and YYREEE (reference sequence). The V end was cut by 7 bases, the J end by 2 bases, with 17 bases between. This CDR3 reads CASGRTPSATDTQYF. The CDR3, as DNA: TGTGCCAGCGGACGGACCCCCTCGGCCACAGATACGCAGTATTTT.